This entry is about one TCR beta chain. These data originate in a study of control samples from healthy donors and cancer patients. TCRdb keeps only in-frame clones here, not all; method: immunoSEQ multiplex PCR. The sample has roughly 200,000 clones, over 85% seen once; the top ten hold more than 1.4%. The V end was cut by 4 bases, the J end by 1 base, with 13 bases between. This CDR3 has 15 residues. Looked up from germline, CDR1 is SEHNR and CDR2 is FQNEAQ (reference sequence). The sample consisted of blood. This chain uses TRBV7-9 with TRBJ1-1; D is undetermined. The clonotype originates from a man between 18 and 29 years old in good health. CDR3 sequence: CASSYRDGRNTEAFF. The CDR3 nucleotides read TGTGCCAGCAGCTACCGAGACGGCAGGAACACTGAAGCTTTCTTT. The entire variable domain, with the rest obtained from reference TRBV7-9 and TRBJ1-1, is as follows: DTGVSQNPRHKITKRGQNVTFRCDPISEHNRLYWYRQTLGQGPEFLTYFQNEAQLEKSRLLSDRFSAERPKGSFSTLEIQRTEQGDSAMYLCASSYRDGRNTEAFFGQGTRLTVV.